These 13 T cell receptor beta chains originate from one sample sequenced in a study of blood T cell repertoires in COVID-19. The data were produced by immunoSEQ multiplex PCR, yet TCRdb's version contains in-frame clones alone and is incomplete. The top ten clones hold about 2.3% of a sample with some 200,000 clones, 75% to 90% of them seen once. Sample: PBMCs or T cells enriched from blood (not recorded which). These receptors all come from a woman in her 30s who had recovered from COVID-19.

The J gene is TRBJ2-4, the V gene TRBV11-3, with D hard to call. Trimming shortened V by 5 bases and J by 8 bases, and 13 bases separated the two germline ends. Germline V lookup: CDR1 SGHNT, CDR2 YENEEA. CDR3 length equals 13 residues. The CDR3 spells CASSASPRDIQYF. CDR3 DNA sequence: TGTGCCAGCAGCGCCTCTCCTCGGGACATTCAGTACTTC. The entire variable domain, with the rest obtained from reference TRBV11-3 and TRBJ2-4, is as follows: EAGVVQSPRYKIIEKKQPVAFWCNPISGHNTLYWYLQNLGQGPELLIRYENEEAVDDSQLPKDRFSAERLKGVDSTLKIQPAELGDSAVYLCASSASPRDIQYFGAGTRLSVL.

The J gene is TRBJ2-2, the V gene TRBV6-5, with TRBD1 matching 8 bases. The germline V gene encodes CDR1 MNHEY and CDR2 SVGAGI. V was pared by 6 bases and J by 6 bases, with 9 bases of the junction left unmatched. The CDR3 extends over 15 amino acids. This chain's CDR3 is CASSPDRELSGELFF. The CDR3 region has the DNA TGTGCCAGCAGCCCGGACAGGGAGCTCTCCGGGGAGCTGTTTTTT.

This clone was seen once. The chain joins TRBV15 to TRBJ1-6; maybe TRBD1 (5 bases). The CDR3 runs 15 residues. Germline values: CDR1 LNHNV, CDR2 YYDKDF (reference sequence). V lost 1 base to trimming and J lost 9 bases, with 13 bases between them. The CDR3 sequence is CATSRVTGLRSPLHF. The CDR3 DNA is TGTGCCACCAGCAGAGTGACGGGACTTCGTTCACCCCTCCACTTT.

CDR3 sequence reads: CARRFQRITDTQYF. CDR3 coding DNA: TGTGCCAGGAGATTCCAGCGAATCACAGATACGCAGTATTTT. This chain connects TRBV21-1 to TRBJ2-3; TRBD2 is taken as the D call from the table, unchecked against the DNA. TRBV21-1 is described as a pseudogene. The CDR3 length is 14 residues.

The chain has TRBV7-9 and TRBJ1-2; D uncertain. The ends were cut back, 4 bases at V and 4 bases at J, with 13 bases in the middle. This CDR3 is 14 amino acids long. The germline V gene encodes CDR1 SEHNR and CDR2 FQNEAQ (reference sequence). CDR3 nucleotide sequence: TGTGCCAGCAGCTCCCCGGTGGGGAGCTATGGCTACACCTTC. The encoded protein is CASSSPVGSYGYTF. The complete variable domain, with remaining parts taken from reference TRBV7-9 and TRBJ1-2, reads DTGVSQNPRHKITKRGQNVTFRCDPISEHNRLYWYRQTLGQGPEFLTYFQNEAQLEKSRLLSDRFSAERPKGSFSTLEIQRTEQGDSAMYLCASSSPVGSYGYTFGSGTRLTVV.

The chain has TRBV24-1 and TRBJ1-2; D might be TRBD1 (5 bases). CDR1 is KGHDR, CDR2 SFDVKD, per germline. The CDR3 covers 14 residues. The ends were cut back, 4 bases at V and 2 bases at J, with 10 bases in the middle. The CDR3 loop reads CATSEAGRNYGYTF. CDR3 in DNA: TGTGCCACCAGTGAGGCAGGGCGAAACTATGGCTACACCTTC.

The chain joins TRBV4-3 to TRBJ1-5; D not certain. The CDR3 consists of 16 residues. V was clipped by 0 bases and J by 0 bases, with 9 bases between them. In germline, CDR1 is LGHNA, CDR2 YSLEER. This CDR3 is CASSQDLANSNQPQHF. CDR3 bases: TGCGCCAGCAGCCAAGATCTCGCGAATAGCAATCAGCCCCAGCATTTT.

The chain is built from TRBV5-5 and TRBJ1-5, with 9 bases matching TRBD1. The J segment lost 6 bases and the V segment lost 4 bases, leaving 5 bases of the junction unmatched. Germline values: CDR1 SGHKS, CDR2 YYEKEE (reference sequence). The CDR3 is made up of 14 amino acids. The CDR3 region has the DNA TGTGCCAGCAGCCCGGGGACAGGGAGTCAGCCCCAGCATTTT. As protein: CASSPGTGSQPQHF.

The rearrangement joins TRBV2 to TRBJ1-5; 8 bases are shared with TRBD1. This CDR3 has 14 amino acids. In germline, CDR1 is SNHLY, CDR2 FYNNEI. The ends lost 5 bases at V and 7 bases at J; junction bases unmatched: 7. CDR3 coding DNA: TGTGCCAGCAGTCACAGGGGGTTGGACCAGCCCCAGCATTTT. Residues: CASSHRGLDQPQHF.

In its sample, this clone was seen a few times. CDR3 sequence: CASSEGGSQPQHF. For the CDR3, the DNA is TGTGCCAGCAGCGAGGGCGGAAGTCAGCCCCAGCATTTT. The chain has TRBV4-2 and TRBJ1-5; D gene ambiguous. The CDR3 sequence is 13 residues long. V was cut by 5 bases and J by 6 bases, with 11 bases left in between. The germline V gene encodes CDR1 LGHNA and CDR2 YNFKEQ.

The chain combines TRBV6-5 with TRBJ1-6; TRBD1 aligns across 9 bases. In germline, CDR1 is MNHEY, CDR2 SVGAGI. This CDR3 spans 13 amino acids. Trimming cost V 8 bases and J 7 bases; bases outside gene matches: 3. CDR3 amino acids: CASRTGENSPLHF. In nucleotides, the CDR3 is TGTGCCAGCCGGACAGGGGAAAATTCACCCCTCCACTTT.

J is TRBJ1-1 and V is TRBV5-1, with D unclear. V gave up 0 bases and J gave up 1 base, with 7 bases separating them. Germline V gene data show CDR1 as SGHRS and CDR2 as YFSETQ. The CDR3 is 14 residues long. The CDR3 DNA sequence: TGCGCCAGCAGCTTGGTTTCAGAGAACACTGAAGCTTTCTTT. Its translation: CASSLVSENTEAFF.

The J gene is TRBJ2-6, the V gene TRBV7-2; weak D call: TRBD1 (8 bases). Germline V CDR1 and CDR2: SGHTA, FQGNSA. This CDR3 spans 18 amino acids. V lost 2 bases to trimming and J lost 3 bases, with 17 bases between them. CDR3 sequence reads: CASSLQGAGARGANVLTF. In nucleotides, the CDR3 is TGTGCCAGCAGCTTACAGGGGGCGGGAGCGCGTGGGGCCAACGTCCTGACTTTC.